This entry features one T cell receptor (beta chain) sequence. Antigen: not known. Whoever was chosen for sequencing had shown CD8+CD57+ cell expansion by flow cytometry. Using genomic DNA as the template, TCR beta VDJ and CDR3 profiling was carried out. TCRdb redid the calling of the reads with MiXCR, one entry per CDR3 protein. The sample records some 170,000 distinct CDR3 sequences, 60% to 80% being singletons. The data derive from a study of CD8+CD57+ T cells in acquired aplastic anemia. General study results and limits: Patients and controls shared some 30 CD8+ CDR3 sequences, highly expressed in patients.

The germline gives CDR1 SGHVS, CDR2 FQNEAQ. The length of the CDR3 is 15 residues. V shed 4 bases and J 7 bases; nucleotides not matched to a gene: 6. The clonotype comes from a human donor with aplastic anemia. The sequencing input was sorted CD4+, CD8+, or CD8+CD57+ T cells (not recorded which) from PBMCs. The genes are TRBV7-8 and TRBJ2-1; the match to TRBD2 covers 11 bases. CDR3 DNA: TGTGCCAGCAGCTCGGGACTAGCGGTCGGGAATGAGCAGTTCTTC. Amino acid sequence: CASSSGLAVGNEQFF.